A single sample is the source of the 30 T cell receptor beta chains below, sequenced in a study of human T cells and chemical hapten exposure. TCRdb redid the calling of the RACE reads with MiXCR, one entry per CDR3 protein. The sample records more than 300,000 distinct CDR3 sequences, 4.5% to 5.5% being singletons. This sample's time point: pre-sensitization, week 0. Treatment noted: therapeutic diphenylcyclopropenone sensitization with weekly scalp DPC. This specimen consisted of whole blood, obtained in connection with sensitization to the hapten diphenylcyclopropenone (DPC). The receptors were gathered from a woman under 30 with alopecia areata. Some clones in this sample may be carry-over from other donors' samples.

The gene calls are TRBV7-2 and TRBJ2-5; 7 bases are shared with TRBD2. Germline V gene lookup returns CDR1 SGHTA and CDR2 FQGNSA. The CDR3 contains 15 residues. V was pared by 3 bases and J by 0 bases, with 4 bases of the junction left unmatched. CDR3: CASSLGGVYQETQYF. CDR3 sequence (DNA): TGTGCCAGCAGCTTGGGAGGGGTTTACCAAGAGACCCAGTACTTC. The full variable domain, its missing parts supplied by reference TRBV7-2 and TRBJ2-5, is GAGVSQSPSNKVTEKGKDVELRCDPISGHTALYWYRQSLGQGLEFLIYFQGNSAPDKSGLPSDRFSAERTGGSVSTLTIQRTQQEDSAVYLCASSLGGVYQETQYFGPGTRLLVL.

The chain carries TRBV20-1 and TRBJ2-3, with 8 bases lining up with TRBD2. Trimming at V came to 3 bases and at J to 2 bases, leaving 4 bases not matched to a gene. Germline CDR1 reads DFQATT; CDR2 reads SNEGSKA (reference sequence). The CDR3 totals 14 residues. The CDR3 coding sequence is TGCAGTGCTAGTACTAGCGGACTCACAGATACGCAGTATTTT. Amino acids: CSASTSGLTDTQYF.

This clonotype showed up many times. This chain joins TRBV5-5 and TRBJ1-1, with D tentatively TRBD1 (6 bases). Per the germline V gene, CDR1 is SGHKS and CDR2 is YYEKEE (reference sequence). Trimming cost V 6 bases and J 7 bases, with 19 bases left between them. The CDR3 runs 14 residues. The CDR3 DNA reads TGTGCCAGCACCCCCGACAGGTATTCGGATGAAGCTTTCTTT. Protein sequence: CASTPDRYSDEAFF.

This clonotype was observed a few times. The chain carries TRBV7-2 and TRBJ2-1; D perhaps matches TRBD2 (5 bases). Germline V gene data show CDR1 as SGHTA and CDR2 as FQGNSA. Between the trimmed V and J ends, which lost 4 bases and 0 bases, there was a span of 25 bases. This CDR3 has 20 residues. The CDR3, as DNA: TGTGCCAGCAGCTACCCCCTACGGGGTGTATCCCGTCGCTCCTACAATGAGCAGTTCTTC. Protein product: CASSYPLRGVSRRSYNEQFF.

This clonotype was detected only a few times. CDR3 DNA sequence: TGTGCCAGCAGCCAAGCAATGGGACTAGCGGGGGACAATGAGCAGTTCTTC. Translation: CASSQAMGLAGDNEQFF. The chain employs TRBV4-2 and TRBJ2-1, with 14 bases lining up with TRBD2. With 1 base clipped from V and 5 bases from J, the junction kept 4 bases outside the gene matches. The CDR3 sequence is 17 residues long. Germline CDR1 reads LGHNA; CDR2 reads YNFKEQ.

The chain recombines TRBV6-1 with TRBJ2-7, with 8 nucleotides matching TRBD1. Germline CDR1 is MNHNS and CDR2 is SASEGT. V gave up 4 bases and J gave up 2 bases; unmatched junction bases: 7. The CDR3 is 15 amino acids. CDR3 bases: TGTGCCAGCAGTGGTTCCGGACAGGGACCCTACGAGCAGTACTTC. Translation gives CASSGSGQGPYEQYF.

The rearrangement joins TRBV6-5 to TRBJ1-6; D perhaps matches TRBD1 (5 bases). V was shortened by 4 bases and J by 15 bases, with 19 bases between the two germline ends. Germline V gene sequence: CDR1 MNHEY, CDR2 SVGAGI. CDR3 length: 14 residues. CDR3 coding DNA: TGTGCCAGCAGTTTGAGGGACCGCAGGAGGGTCCTCCACTTT. Translated: CASSLRDRRRVLHF.

This clonotype has a handful of counts. The gene calls are TRBV6-5 and TRBJ1-2; TRBD1 might be the D (6 bases). V lost 8 bases to trimming and J lost 2 bases, with 12 bases between them. The CDR3 totals 13 residues. Germline V lookup: CDR1 MNHEY, CDR2 SVGAGI. The CDR3 region is CASYRDTNYGYTF. CDR3 sequence (DNA): TGTGCCAGCTACAGGGACACAAACTATGGCTACACCTTC.

V gene TRBV5-6 combines with J gene TRBJ2-2, with a possible D match to TRBD1 (5 bases). The V end was cut by 1 base, the J end by 7 bases, with 11 bases between. The CDR3 has 14 residues. CDR1 and CDR2 from the germline V gene are SGHDT and YYEEEE. The CDR3 reads CASSLQGWVGELFF. CDR3 coding DNA: TGTGCCAGCAGCTTGCAGGGTTGGGTCGGGGAGCTGTTTTTT. The complete variable domain, with remaining parts taken from reference TRBV5-6 and TRBJ2-2, reads DAGVTQSPTHLIKTRGQQVTLRCSPKSGHDTVSWYQQALGQGPQFIFQYYEEEERQRGNFPDRFSGHQFPNYSSELNVNALLLGDSALYLCASSLQGWVGELFFGEGSRLTVL.

This clonotype was seen repeatedly, ten times or more. The chain combines TRBV6-5 with TRBJ2-1; a weak D match, TRBD2 (6 bases). CDR1 and CDR2 (germline): MNHEY, SVGAGI. Deletions cut 4 bases from V and 4 bases from J, with 11 bases between. There are 14 residues in the CDR3. The CDR3 DNA sequence: TGTGCCAGCAGTTCCGGCGGGGATTACAATGAGCAGTTCTTC. The encoded protein is CASSSGGDYNEQFF.

In this sample, this clonotype turned up many times. This chain joins TRBV6-2 or TRBV6-3 and TRBJ2-5, with TRBD2 as a possible D gene (5 bases). From germline, CDR1 is MNHEY and CDR2 SVGEGT. The V end lost 4 bases, the J end lost 3 bases, and 15 bases lay between the germline ends. This CDR3 region has 15 residues. The CDR3 spells CASSWYGGNEETQYF. CDR3 coding DNA: TGTGCCAGCAGTTGGTATGGAGGAAACGAAGAGACCCAGTACTTC.

This clonotype was observed many times. The chain links TRBV7-2 to TRBJ2-3; TRBD1 matches at 7 bases. Germline CDR1 is SGHTA and CDR2 is FQGNSA. V lost 10 bases to trimming and J lost 2 bases; unmatched junction nucleotides: 12. The CDR3 contains 15 residues. The CDR3 DNA sequence: TGTGCCACGCGAGCAGGGGGTCGCTACACAGATACGCAGTATTTT. Protein product: CATRAGGRYTDTQYF.

The chain recombines TRBV25-1 with TRBJ1-5, with a weak D call TRBD1 (5 bases). There are 14 residues in the CDR3. V was trimmed by 4 bases and J by 7 bases, leaving 14 bases between them. CDR1 MGHDK and CDR2 SYGVNS come from the germline V gene. The CDR3 is CASSGRDPQQPQHF. The CDR3 region has the DNA TGTGCCAGCAGTGGCCGGGACCCGCAACAGCCCCAGCATTTT.

The chain employs TRBV12-3 or TRBV12-4 and TRBJ2-7, with a tentative D call TRBD1 (6 bases). The CDR3 loop spans 14 amino acids. Trimming stripped 3 bases from V and 4 bases from J, with 13 bases between. This chain's CDR3 is CASSFEGHTYEQYF. CDR3 DNA: TGTGCCAGCAGTTTTGAGGGACACACTTACGAGCAGTACTTC.

This clonotype was seen at least ten times. The chain has TRBV4-3 and TRBJ2-1; D not resolved. The CDR3 is made up of 13 amino acids. Looked up from germline, CDR1 is LGHNA and CDR2 is YSLEER. V dropped 1 base and J dropped 7 bases, with 8 bases sitting between them. The CDR3 protein is CASSQGNANEQFF. The CDR3 DNA follows: TGCGCCAGCAGCCAAGGTAACGCTAATGAGCAGTTCTTC.

This clonotype was counted many times. V gene TRBV12-3 or TRBV12-4 combines with J gene TRBJ2-5; 8 bases agree with TRBD2. V gave up 5 bases and J gave up 4 bases; unmatched junction bases: 15. The CDR3 sequence is 17 residues long. The CDR3 region has the DNA TGTGCCAGCAGTCCTATCCCCTCGGGAGCGGGGGTAGAGACCCAGTACTTC. This encodes CASSPIPSGAGVETQYF.

This sequence joins TRBV10-3 and TRBJ2-6; D gene uncertain. Germline V lookup: CDR1 ENHRY, CDR2 SYGVKD. The ends were cut back, 3 bases at V and 4 bases at J, with 4 bases in the middle. This CDR3 has 13 residues. The CDR3 spells CAISETGANVLTF. The DNA for the CDR3 is TGTGCCATCAGTGAAACGGGGGCCAACGTCCTGACTTTC.

Only a few counts were recorded for this clonotype. The genes are TRBV12-2 and TRBJ2-7. TRBV12-2 is an annotated pseudogene. CDR3 size: 13 residues. CDR3 sequence (DNA): TGTGCAAGTCGCTTGTTCCTACCCTACGAGCAGTACTTC. Encoded protein: CASRLFLPYEQYF.

On this clonotype: Just one base apart from a much larger clone, this may be a read error. The CDR3 does not close with the conserved phenylalanine or tryptophan, likely indicating a read error. The rearrangement joins TRBV5-6 to TRBJ1-6; D call uncertain. The CDR3 is 14 residues long. Trimming removed 0 bases from V and 4 bases from J, with 5 bases in between. Germline V gene lookup returns CDR1 SGHDT and CDR2 YYEEEE. The CDR3 loop reads CASSLDRYNSPLHL. Written as DNA, the CDR3 is TGTGCCAGCAGCTTGGACAGATATAATTCACCCCTCCACCTT.

V gene TRBV20-1 combines with J gene TRBJ1-5, with 7 bases that match TRBD1. This CDR3 contains 17 residues. Trimming at V came to 2 bases and at J to 0 bases, leaving 10 bases not matched to a gene. CDR1 and CDR2 from the germline V gene are DFQATT and SNEGSKA (reference sequence). CDR3 sequence: CSARRTGQVLSNQPQHF. The CDR3 coding sequence is TGCAGTGCTAGACGTACAGGACAGGTACTTAGCAATCAGCCCCAGCATTTT.

The J gene is TRBJ1-5, the V gene TRBV18; D is unclear. The V end was cut by 5 bases, the J end by 6 bases, with 14 bases between. The CDR3 totals 14 residues. Germline V CDR1 and CDR2: KGHSH, LQKENI. This CDR3 reads CASSWGEFSQPQHF. The CDR3 region has the DNA TGTGCCAGCTCATGGGGTGAGTTTAGTCAGCCCCAGCATTTT. Full variable domain (missing parts from reference TRBV18 and TRBJ1-5): NAGVMQNPRHLVRRRGQEARLRCSPMKGHSHVYWYRQLPEEGLKFMVYLQKENIIDESGMPKERFSAEFPKEGPSILRIQQVVRGDSAAYFCASSWGEFSQPQHFGDGTRLSIL.

In this sample, this clonotype turned up a few times. V is TRBV5-6 and J is TRBJ1-2, with TRBD1 identical over 7 bases. V gave up 5 bases and J gave up 2 bases; unmatched junction bases: 3. This CDR3 contains 13 residues. Germline V gene lookup returns CDR1 SGHDT and CDR2 YYEEEE. CDR3 bases: TGTGCCAGCAGAGTACAGGGGAACTATGGCTACACCTTC. Residues: CASRVQGNYGYTF.

This clonotype was counted many times. The chain uses TRBV12-3 or TRBV12-4 and TRBJ1-1; D is unresolved. Trimming took off 4 bases at V and 3 bases at J, with 12 bases between the two ends. The CDR3 extends over 14 amino acids. CDR3 DNA sequence: TGTGCCAGCAGTTCAATAAGTCTGGACACTGAAGCTTTCTTT. This sequence encodes CASSSISLDTEAFF.

This clonotype was counted ten times or more. The rearrangement uses TRBV5-1 and TRBJ2-2; 12 nucleotides line up with TRBD2. Germline V CDR1 and CDR2: SGHRS, YFSETQ. The CDR3 has 15 residues. J lost 0 bases, V lost 8 bases, and 2 bases had no gene match. The DNA for the CDR3 is TGCGCCAGTAGACTAGCGGGGGCGAACACCGGGGAGCTGTTTTTT. Translation: CASRLAGANTGELFF.

The table lists this clonotype with many counts. J is TRBJ1-1 and V is TRBV10-3; TRBD1 might be the D (5 bases). The CDR3 has 15 residues. Per germline, CDR1 ENHRY and CDR2 SYGVKD. V was clipped by 0 bases and J by 8 bases, with 16 bases between them. The CDR3 sequence is CAISESSGQEREAFF. The CDR3 nucleotides are TGTGCCATCAGTGAGTCTTCCGGACAAGAACGCGAAGCTTTCTTT.

This clonotype was detected only a few times. This chain uses TRBV28 with TRBJ2-7; perhaps TRBD1 as D (6 bases). The CDR3 is made up of 14 amino acids. The ends were cut back, 3 bases at V and 1 base at J, with 10 bases in the middle. Germline V gene lookup returns CDR1 MDHEN and CDR2 SYDVKM. CDR3 in amino acids: CASSFTGRSYEQYF. In DNA, the CDR3 is TGTGCCAGCAGTTTTACAGGGCGATCCTACGAGCAGTACTTC.

This clonotype was counted at least ten times. This rearrangement joins TRBV9 to TRBJ2-3; D may be TRBD2 (5 bases). The CDR3 has 12 residues. Looked up from germline, CDR1 is SGDLS and CDR2 is YYNGEE. The V end was cut by 2 bases, the J end by 9 bases, with 10 bases between. The CDR3 protein is CASSVGGATQYF. As DNA, the CDR3 is TGTGCCAGCAGCGTCGGAGGAGCCACGCAGTATTTT. Supplemented by reference TRBV9 and TRBJ2-3, the full variable domain reads DSGVTQTPKHLITATGQRVTLRCSPRSGDLSVYWYQQSLDQGLQFLIQYYNGEERAKGNILERFSAQQFPDLHSELNLSSLELGDSALYFCASSVGGATQYFGPGTRLTVL.

The genes are TRBV6-5 and TRBJ2-2; no firm D call. The germline gives CDR1 MNHEY, CDR2 SVGAGI. The CDR3 runs to 14 residues. With 2 bases removed from V and 4 bases from J, the gap between germline ends came to 8 bases. CDR3: CASSYPSGTGELFF. The CDR3 DNA is TGTGCCAGCAGTTACCCCTCCGGCACCGGGGAGCTGTTTTTT.

This clonotype was picked up many times. The chain joins TRBV4-3 to TRBJ2-5; 12 nucleotides agree with TRBD2. CDR3 length: 17 residues. Germline-derived CDR1 and CDR2 are LGHNA and YSLEER. Trimming removed 4 bases from V and 2 bases from J; junction bases left unmatched: 8. CDR3 loop: CASSRQTSGGQQETQYF. CDR3 nucleotides: TGCGCCAGCAGCCGCCAGACTAGCGGGGGACAACAAGAGACCCAGTACTTC.

This clonotype has just a few counts. The V call is TRBV20-1, the J call TRBJ1-1, with D uncertain. CDR3 length: 14 residues. Looked up from germline, CDR1 is DFQATT and CDR2 is SNEGSKA (reference sequence). The ends were cut back, 1 base at V and 6 bases at J, with 15 bases in the middle. This chain's CDR3 is CSARAPGSAAEAFF. In DNA form, the CDR3 reads TGCAGTGCTAGAGCTCCGGGTTCGGCCGCTGAAGCTTTCTTT.